The present entry profiles one TCR beta chain with its context. Its antigen is undetermined. This sample stems from a study of identical twins. The study's findings and limits: When twins shared out-of-frame alpha sequences, those sequences had excess low generation probability. Beta clonotypes that were abundant in cord blood contained fewer insertions, a pattern absent from memory repertoires.

Each CDR3 protein is one row after TCRdb ran MiXCR on the 5' RACE reads. The table has around 530,000 distinct CDR3 sequences, roughly 15% seen once. The CDR3 runs to 15 residues. Germline-derived CDR1 and CDR2 are SNHLY and FYNNEI. Trimming took 4 bases from V and 5 from J; bases not matched to a gene: 7. The data were also submitted as part of a second study, on yellow fever vaccine responses in identical twins.

The J gene is TRBJ2-7, the V gene TRBV2; 11 bases are shared with TRBD2. Specimen: CD4+ T cells sorted from blood. The source is a woman aged 18-29 years in good health. CDR3 protein: CASSGLLAGVNEQYF. The CDR3 DNA sequence: TGTGCCAGCAGTGGACTACTAGCGGGAGTAAACGAGCAGTACTTC.